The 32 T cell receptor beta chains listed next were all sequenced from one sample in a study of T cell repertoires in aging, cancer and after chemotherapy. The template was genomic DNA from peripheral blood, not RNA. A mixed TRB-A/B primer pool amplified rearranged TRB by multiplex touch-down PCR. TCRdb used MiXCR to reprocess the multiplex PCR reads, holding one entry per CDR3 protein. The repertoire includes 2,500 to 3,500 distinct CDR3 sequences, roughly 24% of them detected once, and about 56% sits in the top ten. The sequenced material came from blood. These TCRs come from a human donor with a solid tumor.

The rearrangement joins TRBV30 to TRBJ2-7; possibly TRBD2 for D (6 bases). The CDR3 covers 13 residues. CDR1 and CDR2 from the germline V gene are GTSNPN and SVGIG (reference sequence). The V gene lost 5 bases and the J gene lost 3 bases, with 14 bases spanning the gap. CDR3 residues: CAWGRDWDYEQYF. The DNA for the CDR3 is TGTGCCTGGGGCCGGGACTGGGACTACGAGCAGTACTTC.

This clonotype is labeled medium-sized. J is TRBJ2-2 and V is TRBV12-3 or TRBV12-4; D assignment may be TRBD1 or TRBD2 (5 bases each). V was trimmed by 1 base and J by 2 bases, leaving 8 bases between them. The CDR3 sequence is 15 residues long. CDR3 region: CASSLVGPNTGELFF. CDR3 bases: TGTGCCAGCAGTTTAGTGGGACCTAACACCGGGGAGCTGTTTTTT.

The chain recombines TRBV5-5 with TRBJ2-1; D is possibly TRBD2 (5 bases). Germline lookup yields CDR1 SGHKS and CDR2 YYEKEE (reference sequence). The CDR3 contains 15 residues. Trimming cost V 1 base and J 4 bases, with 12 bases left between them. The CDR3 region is CASSLLSGIYNEQFF. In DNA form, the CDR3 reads TGTGCCAGCAGCTTGTTATCGGGGATATACAATGAGCAGTTCTTC.

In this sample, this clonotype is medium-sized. In DNA, the CDR3 is TGTGCCAGCAGTGGTCGGGATCGACAGCCCCAGCATTTT. Protein sequence: CASSGRDRQPQHF. The rearrangement links TRBV6-5 to TRBJ1-5; D gene uncertain. The ends were cut back, 5 bases at V and 7 bases at J, with 12 bases in the middle. This CDR3 region has 13 residues. Germline V gene data show CDR1 as MNHEY and CDR2 as SVGAGI.

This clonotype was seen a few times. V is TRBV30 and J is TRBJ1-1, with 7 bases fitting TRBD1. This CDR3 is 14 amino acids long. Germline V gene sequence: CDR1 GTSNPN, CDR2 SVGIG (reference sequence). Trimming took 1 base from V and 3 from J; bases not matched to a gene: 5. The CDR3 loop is CAWSGLQGDTEAFF. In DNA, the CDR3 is TGTGCCTGGAGTGGCCTCCAGGGGGACACTGAAGCTTTCTTT.

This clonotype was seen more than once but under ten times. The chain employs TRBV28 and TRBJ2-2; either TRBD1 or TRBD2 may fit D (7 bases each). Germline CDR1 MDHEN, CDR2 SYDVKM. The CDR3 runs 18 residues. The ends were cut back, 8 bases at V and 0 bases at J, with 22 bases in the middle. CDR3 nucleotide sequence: TGTGCCAGCGGAAATACAGGGGTAGGGACTACGAACACCGGGGAGCTGTTTTTT. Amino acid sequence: CASGNTGVGTTNTGELFF.

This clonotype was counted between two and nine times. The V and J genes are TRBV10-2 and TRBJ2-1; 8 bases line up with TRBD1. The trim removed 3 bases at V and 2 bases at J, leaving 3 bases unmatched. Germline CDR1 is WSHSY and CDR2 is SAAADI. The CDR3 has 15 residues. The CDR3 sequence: CASSEGQGTYNEQFF. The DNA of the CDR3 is TGCGCCAGCAGTGAAGGACAGGGAACCTACAATGAGCAGTTCTTC.

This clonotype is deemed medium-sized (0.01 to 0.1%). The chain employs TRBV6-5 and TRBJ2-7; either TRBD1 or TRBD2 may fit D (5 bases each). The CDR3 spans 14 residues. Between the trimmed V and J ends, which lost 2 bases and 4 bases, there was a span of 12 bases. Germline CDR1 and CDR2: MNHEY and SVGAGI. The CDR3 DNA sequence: TGTGCCAGCAGTTACACAGGAGGTACTTACGAGCAGTACTTC. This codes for CASSYTGGTYEQYF.

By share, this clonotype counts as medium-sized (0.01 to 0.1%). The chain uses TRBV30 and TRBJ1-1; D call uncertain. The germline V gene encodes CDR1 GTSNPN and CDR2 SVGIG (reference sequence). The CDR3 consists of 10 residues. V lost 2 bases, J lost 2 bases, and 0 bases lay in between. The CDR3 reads CAWSNTEAFF. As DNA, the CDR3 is TGTGCCTGGAGTAACACTGAAGCTTTCTTT. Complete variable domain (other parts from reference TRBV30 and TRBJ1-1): SQTIHQWPATLVQPVGSPLSLECTVEGTSNPNLYWYRQAAGRGLQLLFYSVGIGQISSEVPQNLSASRPQDRQFILSSKKLLLSDSGFYLCAWSNTEAFFGQGTRLTVV.

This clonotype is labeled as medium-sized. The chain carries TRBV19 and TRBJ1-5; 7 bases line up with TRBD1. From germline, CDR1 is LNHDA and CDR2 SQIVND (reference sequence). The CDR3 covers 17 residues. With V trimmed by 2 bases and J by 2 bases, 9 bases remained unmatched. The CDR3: CASSILGAGGGNQPQHF. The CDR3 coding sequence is TGTGCCAGTAGTATATTAGGGGCAGGGGGAGGCAATCAGCCCCAGCATTTT.

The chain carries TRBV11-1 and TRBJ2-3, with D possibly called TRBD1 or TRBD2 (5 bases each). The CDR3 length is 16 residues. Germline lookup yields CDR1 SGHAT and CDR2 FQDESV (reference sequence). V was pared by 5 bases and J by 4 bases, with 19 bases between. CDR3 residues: CASSHLGPGSSDTQYF. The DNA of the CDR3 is TGTGCCAGCAGCCATCTGGGACCGGGAAGTTCAGATACGCAGTATTTT.

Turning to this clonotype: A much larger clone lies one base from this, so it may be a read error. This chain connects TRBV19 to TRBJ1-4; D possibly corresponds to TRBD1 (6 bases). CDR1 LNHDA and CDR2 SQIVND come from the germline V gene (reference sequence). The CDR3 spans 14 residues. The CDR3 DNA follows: TGTGCCAGTAAGGATCGGGGGGCGAGTGAAAAACTGATTTTT. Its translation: CASKDRGASEKLIF.

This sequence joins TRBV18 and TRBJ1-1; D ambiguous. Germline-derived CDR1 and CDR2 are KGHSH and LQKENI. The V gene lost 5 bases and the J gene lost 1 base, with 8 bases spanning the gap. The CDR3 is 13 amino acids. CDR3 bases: TGTGCCAGCTCAACCGGGCAGAACACTGAAGCTTTCTTT. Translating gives CASSTGQNTEAFF.

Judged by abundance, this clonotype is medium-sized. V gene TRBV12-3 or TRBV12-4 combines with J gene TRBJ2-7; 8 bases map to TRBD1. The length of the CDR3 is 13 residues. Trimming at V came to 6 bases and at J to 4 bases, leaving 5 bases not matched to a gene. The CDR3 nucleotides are TGTGCCAGCAGGGAACAGGGGGGATACGAGCAGTACTTC. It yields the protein CASREQGGYEQYF.

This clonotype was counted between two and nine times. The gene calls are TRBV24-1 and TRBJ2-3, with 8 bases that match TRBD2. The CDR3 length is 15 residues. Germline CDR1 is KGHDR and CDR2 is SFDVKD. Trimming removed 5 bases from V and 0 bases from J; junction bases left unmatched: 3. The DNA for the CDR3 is TGTGCCACCAGTGGGAGCGGGAGAAGCACAGATACGCAGTATTTT. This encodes CATSGSGRSTDTQYF.

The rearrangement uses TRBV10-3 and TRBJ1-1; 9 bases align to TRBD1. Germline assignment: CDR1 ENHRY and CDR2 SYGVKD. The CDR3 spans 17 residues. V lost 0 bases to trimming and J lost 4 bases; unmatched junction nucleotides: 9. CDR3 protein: CAISESSGTGLFTEAFF. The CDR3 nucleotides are TGTGCCATCAGTGAGTCCTCCGGGACAGGGTTGTTCACTGAAGCTTTCTTT.

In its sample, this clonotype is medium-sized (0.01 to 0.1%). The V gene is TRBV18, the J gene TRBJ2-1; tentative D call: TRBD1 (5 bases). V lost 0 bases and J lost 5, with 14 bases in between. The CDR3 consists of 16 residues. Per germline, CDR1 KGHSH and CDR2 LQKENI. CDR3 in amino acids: CASSPPGRPRNNEQFF. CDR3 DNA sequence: TGTGCCAGCTCACCACCGGGGCGGCCAAGAAACAATGAGCAGTTCTTC.

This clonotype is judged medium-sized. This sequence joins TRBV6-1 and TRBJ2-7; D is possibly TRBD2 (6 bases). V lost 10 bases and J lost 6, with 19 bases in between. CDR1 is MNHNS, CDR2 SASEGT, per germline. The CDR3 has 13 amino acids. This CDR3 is CATQRTDGGEQYF. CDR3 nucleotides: TGTGCCACCCAAAGGACGGACGGGGGCGAGCAGTACTTC.

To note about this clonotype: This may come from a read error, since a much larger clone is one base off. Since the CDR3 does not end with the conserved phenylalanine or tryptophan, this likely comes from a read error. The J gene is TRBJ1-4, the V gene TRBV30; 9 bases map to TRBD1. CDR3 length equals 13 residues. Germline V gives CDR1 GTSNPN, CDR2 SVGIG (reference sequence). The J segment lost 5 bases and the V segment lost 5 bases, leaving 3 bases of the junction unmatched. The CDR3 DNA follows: TGTGCCTGGGCCGGGACAGGGAATGAAAAACTGTTTTAT. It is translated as CAWAGTGNEKLFY.

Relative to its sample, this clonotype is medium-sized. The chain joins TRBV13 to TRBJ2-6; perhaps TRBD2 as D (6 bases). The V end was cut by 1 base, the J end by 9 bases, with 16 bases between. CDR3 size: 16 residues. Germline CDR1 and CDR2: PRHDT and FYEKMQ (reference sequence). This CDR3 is CASSLEGTRTYNVLTF. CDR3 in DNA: TGTGCCAGCAGCTTAGAAGGGACTCGGACCTACAACGTCCTGACTTTC. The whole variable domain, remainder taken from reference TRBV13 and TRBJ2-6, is AAGVIQSPRHLIKEKRETATLKCYPIPRHDTVYWYQQGPGQDPQFLISFYEKMQSDKGSIPDRFSAQQFSDYHSELNMSSLELGDSALYFCASSLEGTRTYNVLTFGAGSRLTVL.

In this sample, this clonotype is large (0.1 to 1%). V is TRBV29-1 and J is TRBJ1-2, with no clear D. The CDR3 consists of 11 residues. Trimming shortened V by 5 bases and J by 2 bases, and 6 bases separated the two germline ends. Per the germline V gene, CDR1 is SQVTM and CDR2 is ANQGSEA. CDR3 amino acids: CSVTDNYGYTF. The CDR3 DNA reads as TGCAGCGTTACAGACAACTATGGCTACACCTTC.

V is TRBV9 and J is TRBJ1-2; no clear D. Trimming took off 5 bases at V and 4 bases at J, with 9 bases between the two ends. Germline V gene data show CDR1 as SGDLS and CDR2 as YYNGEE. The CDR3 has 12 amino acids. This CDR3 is CASRASGYGYTF. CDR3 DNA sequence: TGTGCCAGCAGGGCTAGCGGCTATGGCTACACCTTC.

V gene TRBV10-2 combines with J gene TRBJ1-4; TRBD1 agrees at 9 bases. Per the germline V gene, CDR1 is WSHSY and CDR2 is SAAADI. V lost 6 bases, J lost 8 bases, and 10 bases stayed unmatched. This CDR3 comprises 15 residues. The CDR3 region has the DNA TGCGCCAGCAGCTTCGACAGGGGGACTGGGGAAAAACTGTTTTTT. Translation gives CASSFDRGTGEKLFF.

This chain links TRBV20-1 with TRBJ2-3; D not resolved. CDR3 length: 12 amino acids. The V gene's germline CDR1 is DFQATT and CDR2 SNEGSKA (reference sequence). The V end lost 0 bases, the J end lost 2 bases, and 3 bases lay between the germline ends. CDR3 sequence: CSAREATDTQYF. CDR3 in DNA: TGCAGTGCTAGAGAAGCCACAGATACGCAGTATTTT.

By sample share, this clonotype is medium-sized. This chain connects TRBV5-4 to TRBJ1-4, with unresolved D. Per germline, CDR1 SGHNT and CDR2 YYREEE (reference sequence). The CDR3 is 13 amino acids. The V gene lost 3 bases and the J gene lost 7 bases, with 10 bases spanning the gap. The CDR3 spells CASSWARSEKLFF. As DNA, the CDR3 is TGTGCCAGCAGCTGGGCCAGGAGTGAAAAACTGTTTTTT. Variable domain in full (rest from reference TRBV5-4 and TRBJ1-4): ETGVTQSPTHLIKTRGQQVTLRCSSQSGHNTVSWYQQALGQGPQFIFQYYREEENGRGNFPPRFSGLQFPNYSSELNVNALELDDSALYLCASSWARSEKLFFGSGTQLSVL.

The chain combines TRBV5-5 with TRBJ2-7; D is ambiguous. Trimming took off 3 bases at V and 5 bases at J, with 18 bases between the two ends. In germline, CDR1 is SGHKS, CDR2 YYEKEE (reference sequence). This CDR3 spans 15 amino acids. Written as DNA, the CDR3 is TGTGCCAGCAGCTCGTCTTTATGGGCATCCGACGAGCAGTACTTC. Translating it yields CASSSSLWASDEQYF.

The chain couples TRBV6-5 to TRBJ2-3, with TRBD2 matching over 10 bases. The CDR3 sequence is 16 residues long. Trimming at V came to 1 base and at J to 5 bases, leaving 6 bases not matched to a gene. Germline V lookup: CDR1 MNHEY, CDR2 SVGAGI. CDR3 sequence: CASSYFSGGAGDTQYF. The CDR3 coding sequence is TGTGCCAGCAGTTACTTCAGCGGGGGGGCCGGAGATACGCAGTATTTT.

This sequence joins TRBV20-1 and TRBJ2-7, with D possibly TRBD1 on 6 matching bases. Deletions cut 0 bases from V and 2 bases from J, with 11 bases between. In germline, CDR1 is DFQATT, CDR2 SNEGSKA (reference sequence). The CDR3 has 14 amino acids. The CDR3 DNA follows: TGCAGTGCTAGAGAACCAGGGGCTGCCTACGAGCAGTACTTC. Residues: CSAREPGAAYEQYF.

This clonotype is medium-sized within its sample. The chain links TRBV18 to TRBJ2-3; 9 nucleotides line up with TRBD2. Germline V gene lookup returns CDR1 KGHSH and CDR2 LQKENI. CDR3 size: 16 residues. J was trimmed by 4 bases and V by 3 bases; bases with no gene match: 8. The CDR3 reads CASSPPGLASADTQYF. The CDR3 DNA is TGTGCCAGCTCACCGCCAGGACTAGCGTCCGCAGATACGCAGTATTTT.

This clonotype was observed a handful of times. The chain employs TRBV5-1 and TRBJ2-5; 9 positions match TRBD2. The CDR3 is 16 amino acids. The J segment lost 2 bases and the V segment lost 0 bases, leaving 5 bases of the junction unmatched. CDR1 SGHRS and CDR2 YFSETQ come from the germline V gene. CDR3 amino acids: CASSLAASGVQETQYF. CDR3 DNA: TGCGCCAGCAGCTTGGCGGCTAGCGGGGTTCAAGAGACCCAGTACTTC.

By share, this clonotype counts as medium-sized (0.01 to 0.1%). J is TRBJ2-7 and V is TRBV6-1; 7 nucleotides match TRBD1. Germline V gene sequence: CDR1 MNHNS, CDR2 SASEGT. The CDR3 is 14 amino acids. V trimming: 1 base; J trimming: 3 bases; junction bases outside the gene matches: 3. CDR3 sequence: CASSEVWTGYEQYF. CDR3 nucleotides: TGTGCCAGCAGTGAAGTGTGGACAGGCTACGAGCAGTACTTC.

The CDR3 coding sequence is TGTGCCATCGTACGATTAGCGGGGGAGGGGGATACGCAGTATTTT. As protein: CAIVRLAGEGDTQYF. The gene calls are TRBV10-3 and TRBJ2-3, with 9 bases identical to TRBD2. After removal of 8 bases from V and 6 bases from J, the junction contained 12 bases not matched to a gene. The CDR3 consists of 15 residues. Germline CDR1 reads ENHRY; CDR2 reads SYGVKD.